Below are 27 T cell receptor beta chains sequenced from a single sample in a study of preoperative IRX-2 immunotherapy in early breast cancer. Indicated treatment: preoperative locoregional IRX-2 cytokine immunotherapy. This table comes from immunoSEQ multiplex PCR, and its TCRdb copy is limited to in-frame clones, with some not included. The table records around 38,000 clones, approximately 80% of them present only once. The source was tumor tissue, collected after IRX-2 immunotherapy. The receptor set was obtained from a human donor with breast cancer.

The V call is TRBV11-1, the J call TRBJ2-2, with TRBD1 identical over 10 bases. CDR1 and CDR2 (germline): SGHAT, FQDESV (reference sequence). The junction had 3 bases not matched to a gene; V was cut back by 5 bases and J by 6 bases. The CDR3 sequence is 14 residues long. The CDR3 loop is CASSPGQGAGELFF. In DNA, the CDR3 is TGTGCCAGCAGCCCCGGACAGGGGGCCGGGGAGCTGTTTTTT. Supplemented by reference TRBV11-1 and TRBJ2-2, the full variable domain reads EAEVAQSPRYKITEKSQAVAFWCDPISGHATLYWYRQILGQGPELLVQFQDESVVDDSQLPKDRFSAERLKGVDSTLKIQPAELGDSAMYLCASSPGQGAGELFFGEGSRLTVL.

The chain links TRBV5-1 to TRBJ2-7, with 11 bases matching TRBD2. CDR3 size: 17 residues. Germline values: CDR1 SGHRS, CDR2 YFSETQ. Losses at the gene ends were 3 bases for V and 2 bases for J; bases not matched to a gene: 10. The CDR3 reads CASSSGATSGAAYEQYF. CDR3 nucleotide sequence: TGCGCCAGCAGCTCGGGCGCGACTAGCGGGGCAGCCTACGAGCAGTACTTC. The full variable domain, in which reference TRBV5-1 and TRBJ2-7 provide the parts outside the CDR3, is KAGVTQTPRYLIKTRGQQVTLSCSPISGHRSVSWYQQTPGQGLQFLFEYFSETQRNKGNFPGRFSGRQFSNSRSEMNVSTLELGDSALYLCASSSGATSGAAYEQYFGPGTRLTVT.

In this sample, this clone turned up a few times. The chain employs TRBV10-3 and TRBJ2-6; D gene ambiguous. Germline V gene sequence: CDR1 ENHRY, CDR2 SYGVKD. Trimming left V 1 base short and J 5 bases short, with 3 bases between. The CDR3 has 13 amino acids. CDR3 region: CAISEFRANVLTF. For the CDR3, the DNA is TGTGCCATCAGTGAGTTCCGGGCCAACGTCCTGACTTTC.

This clone was counted between two and nine times. The CDR3 extends 1 residue past the end of the read, so its final part is completed from the germline J gene. The chain combines TRBV10-3 with TRBJ2-5, with TRBD2 matching over 11 bases. Germline loops: CDR1 ENHRY, CDR2 SYGVKD. This CDR3 is 17 amino acids long. The V gene end was trimmed by 0 bases and the J gene end by 2 bases; junction bases not matched to a gene: 5. The sequenced part of the CDR3 DNA is TGTGCCATCAGTGAGTCTCCGGGACTAGCGGTACAAGAGACCCAGTAC. Amino acid sequence: CAISESPGLAVQETQY. The whole CDR3 is CAISESPGLAVQETQYF.

The CDR3 loop reads CASSETGYYGYTF. In DNA form, the CDR3 reads TGTGCCAGCAGCGAAACAGGGTACTATGGCTACACCTTC. The chain couples TRBV6-8 to TRBJ1-2, with a tentative D call TRBD1 (6 bases). The V gene's germline CDR1 is MNHGY and CDR2 SAAAGT. With 6 bases removed from V and 3 bases from J, the gap between germline ends came to 11 bases. The CDR3 spans 13 residues.

The rearrangement joins TRBV19 to TRBJ1-3; 7 positions match TRBD1. There are 13 residues in the CDR3. Germline loops: CDR1 LNHDA, CDR2 SQIVND (reference sequence). V lost 3 bases and J lost 6; bases outside the gene matches: 2. The CDR3: CASSIDRENTIYF. The CDR3 DNA reads as TGTGCCAGTAGTATCGACAGGGAAAACACCATATATTTT. Filled out from reference TRBV19 and TRBJ1-3, the complete variable domain reads DGGITQSPKYLFRKEGQNVTLSCEQNLNHDAMYWYRQDPGQGLRLIYYSQIVNDFQKGDIAEGYSVSREKKESFPLTVTSAQKNPTAFYLCASSIDRENTIYFGEGSWLTVV.

This chain connects TRBV10-2 to TRBJ1-4; possibly TRBD1 for D (6 bases). Germline CDR1 is WSHSY and CDR2 is SAAADI. V gave up 3 bases and J gave up 2 bases, with 7 bases separating them. The CDR3 extends over 14 amino acids. The CDR3 DNA follows: TGCGCCAGCAGTGATACAGGGACTAATGAAAAACTGTTTTTT. Amino acid sequence: CASSDTGTNEKLFF.

The chain recombines TRBV6-8 with TRBJ2-1, with D maybe TRBD1 (6 bases). The CDR3 length is 14 residues. The germline CDR1 and CDR2 sequences are MNHGY and SAAAGT. Trimming removed 5 bases from V and 8 bases from J, with 16 bases in between. The CDR3 sequence is CASSAREGGYEQFF. DNA of the CDR3: TGTGCCAGCAGTGCGAGGGAAGGGGGTTATGAGCAGTTCTTC.

The chain combines TRBV1 with TRBJ2-7; the DNA was not compared with TRBD2, the D call given in the table. TRBV1 is deemed a pseudogene. The CDR3 spans 16 residues. CDR3: CASSQVLASGAPEQYF. The CDR3, as DNA: TGCGCCAGCAGCCAAGTACTCGCTAGCGGGGCCCCCGAGCAGTACTTC.

The chain is built from TRBV19 and TRBJ1-2; TRBD1 aligns across 7 bases. Germline V lookup: CDR1 LNHDA, CDR2 SQIVND (reference sequence). There are 16 residues in the CDR3. J lost 4 bases, V lost 3 bases, and 11 bases had no gene match. CDR3 amino acids: CASSIGLMTGTYGYTF. The CDR3, as DNA: TGTGCCAGTAGTATTGGGCTAATGACAGGGACCTATGGCTACACCTTC. The full variable domain, completed using reference TRBV19 and TRBJ1-2, is DGGITQSPKYLFRKEGQNVTLSCEQNLNHDAMYWYRQDPGQGLRLIYYSQIVNDFQKGDIAEGYSVSREKKESFPLTVTSAQKNPTAFYLCASSIGLMTGTYGYTFGSGTRLTVV.

This chain connects TRBV6-8 to TRBJ1-6, with D perhaps matching TRBD1 (5 bases). The CDR3 has 16 amino acids. From germline, CDR1 is MNHGY and CDR2 SAAAGT. Trimming stripped 7 bases from V and 2 bases from J, with 15 bases between. CDR3 nucleotide sequence: TGTGCCAGCACCGGGGGGAGTGGGACCTATAATTCACCCCTCCACTTT. Its translation is CASTGGSGTYNSPLHF.

The rearrangement uses TRBV7-5 and TRBJ2-1; the table names TRBD1, a call not compared with the DNA. TRBV7-5 is recorded as a pseudogene. CDR3 size: 16 residues. CDR3 DNA sequence: TGTGCCAGCAGCCCGGATAGGGGCAGCTCCTACAATGAGCAGTTCTTC. This gives the protein CASSPDRGSSYNEQFF.

The genes are TRBV23-1 and TRBJ1-3; D call uncertain. TRBV23-1 falls under the ORF class, with uncertain function. The CDR3 consists of 13 residues. The ends were cut back, 3 bases at V and 6 bases at J, with 9 bases in the middle. The DNA of the CDR3 is TGCGCCAGCAGTCACCACTCAAAAAACACCATATATTTT. Amino acid sequence: CASSHHSKNTIYF.

The chain is built from TRBV6-4 and TRBJ2-7; unclear D gene. The germline V gene has CDR1 MRHNA and CDR2 SNTAGT. V was cut by 5 bases and J by 3 bases, with 14 bases left in between. The CDR3 consists of 14 residues. The CDR3 DNA reads TGTGCCAGCAGTTCGCAATCAGGCAACTACGAGCAGTACTTC. It encodes CASSSQSGNYEQYF.

The CDR3 protein is CASSRVGTSVIDTQYF. Written as DNA, the CDR3 is TGTGCCAGTAGTAGAGTTGGGACCTCAGTAATAGATACGCAGTATTTT. The chain is built from TRBV19 and TRBJ2-3; either TRBD1 or TRBD2 may supply D (5 bases each). This CDR3 contains 16 residues. Germline-derived CDR1 and CDR2 are LNHDA and SQIVND (reference sequence). Trimming left V 4 bases short and J 5 bases short, with 19 bases between. Full variable domain (missing parts from reference TRBV19 and TRBJ2-3): DGGITQSPKYLFRKEGQNVTLSCEQNLNHDAMYWYRQDPGQGLRLIYYSQIVNDFQKGDIAEGYSVSREKKESFPLTVTSAQKNPTAFYLCASSRVGTSVIDTQYFGPGTRLTVL.

The chain carries TRBV30 and TRBJ1-1; D is perhaps TRBD1 (6 bases). CDR1 and CDR2 (germline): GTSNPN, SVGIG (reference sequence). CDR3 length equals 15 residues. Trimming stripped 6 bases from V and 0 bases from J, with 17 bases between. CDR3 sequence reads: CACNFPGHLNTEAFF. The CDR3 coding sequence is TGTGCCTGCAACTTTCCGGGACACTTGAACACTGAAGCTTTCTTT.

The chain uses TRBV6-8 and TRBJ1-2, with a weak D call TRBD1 (6 bases). The CDR3 is made up of 14 amino acids. CDR1 is MNHGY and CDR2 is SAAAGT in the germline V gene. V lost 7 bases to trimming and J lost 1 base, with 13 bases between them. For the CDR3, the DNA is TGTGCCAGCAACTCCAGGGGCCGTAACTATGGCTACACCTTC. The encoded protein is CASNSRGRNYGYTF.

The sample holds one count of this clone. The chain joins TRBV19 to TRBJ1-5; 9 bases fit TRBD1. This CDR3 has 15 residues. Germline V gene sequence: CDR1 LNHDA, CDR2 SQIVND (reference sequence). Losses at the gene ends were 5 bases for V and 4 bases for J; bases not matched to a gene: 6. The CDR3 protein is CASSYSTGGNQPQHF. The CDR3 coding sequence is TGTGCCAGTAGTTACTCGACAGGGGGGAATCAGCCCCAGCATTTT.

There are a few counts of this clone. The chain employs TRBV18 and TRBJ2-2, with 9 nucleotides matching TRBD1. V was pared by 3 bases and J by 0 bases, with 2 bases of the junction left unmatched. This CDR3 contains 16 residues. Looked up from germline, CDR1 is KGHSH and CDR2 is LQKENI. The CDR3 loop is CASSPGQGTNTGELFF. The CDR3 DNA reads TGTGCCAGCTCACCGGGACAGGGTACGAACACCGGGGAGCTGTTTTTT. The full variable domain, its missing parts supplied by reference TRBV18 and TRBJ2-2, is NAGVMQNPRHLVRRRGQEARLRCSPMKGHSHVYWYRQLPEEGLKFMVYLQKENIIDESGMPKERFSAEFPKEGPSILRIQQVVRGDSAAYFCASSPGQGTNTGELFFGEGSRLTVL.

The J gene is TRBJ2-1, the V gene TRBV11-3; the D gene is possibly TRBD1 (6 bases). CDR1 is SGHNT and CDR2 is YENEEA in the germline V gene. Trimming cost V 8 bases and J 0 bases, with 14 bases left between them. CDR3 length: 15 residues. CDR3 loop: CASSKGDYSYNEQFF. The DNA of the CDR3 is TGTGCCAGCTCTAAGGGGGATTACTCCTACAATGAGCAGTTCTTC.

This clone was seen a handful of times. The rearrangement links TRBV6-8 to TRBJ1-2, with 8 nucleotides matching TRBD1. The CDR3 spans 15 residues. The ends lost 6 bases at V and 6 bases at J; junction bases unmatched: 12. Germline assignment: CDR1 MNHGY and CDR2 SAAAGT. The CDR3: CASRAGTGTRDGYTF. As DNA, the CDR3 is TGTGCCAGCAGGGCCGGGACAGGCACTAGGGATGGCTACACCTTC.

The chain carries TRBV30 and TRBJ1-1; tentatively, D is TRBD1 (6 bases). Germline-derived CDR1 and CDR2 are GTSNPN and SVGIG (reference sequence). This CDR3 region has 16 residues. Trimming removed 4 bases from V and 1 base from J, with 19 bases in between. CDR3 loop: CAWTPLGASKNTEAFF. Written as DNA, the CDR3 is TGTGCCTGGACCCCTCTGGGGGCCTCGAAGAACACTGAAGCTTTCTTT.

The genes are TRBV7-8 and TRBJ2-2, with D possibly TRBD2 on 6 matching bases. The CDR3 has 14 amino acids. In germline, CDR1 is SGHVS, CDR2 FQNEAQ. The ends were cut back, 1 base at V and 13 bases at J, with 16 bases in the middle. DNA for the CDR3: TGTGCCAGCAGCTTAGATTCGGCAGTGGGAGGGCTGTTTTTT. It specifies CASSLDSAVGGLFF.

This chain's CDR3 is CASSEAGLAGRVTDTQYF. CDR3 nucleotide sequence: TGCGCCAGCAGTGAGGCCGGACTAGCGGGAAGGGTAACAGATACGCAGTATTTT. The chain carries TRBV10-2 and TRBJ2-3; 12 bases fit TRBD2. CDR1 is WSHSY and CDR2 is SAAADI in the germline V gene. V lost 2 bases and J lost 3; bases outside the gene matches: 9. CDR3 length: 18 residues.

This clone was recorded a few times. This sequence joins TRBV6-8 and TRBJ1-3, with 7 nucleotides matching TRBD1. Losses at the gene ends were 5 bases for V and 2 bases for J; bases not matched to a gene: 6. The CDR3 runs 15 residues. The germline gives CDR1 MNHGY, CDR2 SAAAGT. The CDR3 here is CASSPETGTGNTIYF. CDR3 nucleotides: TGTGCCAGCAGTCCGGAGACAGGGACTGGAAACACCATATATTTT.

The CDR3 region has the DNA TGTGCCAGCAGCTTGTTATACAGGGGGCGCACTGAAGCTTTCTTT. This encodes CASSLLYRGRTEAFF. J is TRBJ1-1 and V is TRBV11-3; 9 bases fit TRBD1. Trimming took 3 bases from V and 4 from J; bases not matched to a gene: 6. This CDR3 has 15 residues. The V gene's germline CDR1 is SGHNT and CDR2 YENEEA.

V and J are TRBV11-3 and TRBJ2-5; 8 bases fit TRBD1. This CDR3 spans 14 amino acids. Trimming removed 5 bases from V and 2 bases from J; junction bases left unmatched: 4. Germline assignment: CDR1 SGHNT and CDR2 YENEEA. CDR3 nucleotides: TGTGCCAGCAGCGCGGGGACAGGACAAGAGACCCAGTACTTC. Translated, it gives CASSAGTGQETQYF. The whole variable domain, remainder taken from reference TRBV11-3 and TRBJ2-5, is EAGVVQSPRYKIIEKKQPVAFWCNPISGHNTLYWYLQNLGQGPELLIRYENEEAVDDSQLPKDRFSAERLKGVDSTLKIQPAELGDSAVYLCASSAGTGQETQYFGPGTRLLVL.